The next 21 T cell receptor beta chains were all read from a single sample in a study of OX40 agonist ivuxolimab in advanced cancers. Sequencing was performed with immunoSEQ multiplex PCR; in TCRdb, only in-frame clones are kept and a portion is missing. The sample yields approximately 44,000 clones, approximately 90% seen once. Material: CD4+ or CD8+ T cells sorted from blood, obtained in a trial of the OX40 agonist ivuxolimab. The origin of the receptors is an adult with an advanced solid tumor such as melanoma, head and neck, liver or kidney cancer.

The chain recombines TRBV2 with TRBJ1-1; no clear D gene. Germline CDR1 is SNHLY and CDR2 is FYNNEI. CDR3 length: 11 amino acids. The ends were cut back, 1 base at V and 8 bases at J, with 5 bases in the middle. The CDR3 sequence: CASSEGGEAFF. Written as DNA, the CDR3 is TGTGCCAGCAGTGAAGGAGGGGAAGCTTTCTTT. Variable domain in full (rest from reference TRBV2 and TRBJ1-1): EPEVTQTPSHQVTQMGQEVILRCVPISNHLYFYWYRQILGQKVEFLVSFYNNEISEKSEIFDDQFSVERPDGSNFTLKIRSTKLEDSAMYFCASSEGGEAFFGQGTRLTVV.

The chain combines TRBV5-6 with TRBJ1-1; 7 nucleotides line up with TRBD1. Trimming at V came to 2 bases and at J to 1 base, leaving 8 bases not matched to a gene. CDR1 and CDR2 (germline): SGHDT, YYEEEE. The CDR3 extends over 16 amino acids. CDR3 sequence (DNA): TGTGCCAGCAGCTTCATAAAACAGGGGAAGAACACTGAAGCTTTCTTT. Protein sequence: CASSFIKQGKNTEAFF.

The chain carries TRBV4-1 and TRBJ2-7; 13 bases match TRBD2. The CDR3 is 16 amino acids. After removal of 3 bases from V and 6 bases from J, the junction contained 8 bases not matched to a gene. Germline lookup yields CDR1 MGHRA and CDR2 YSYEKL. CDR3 loop: CASSQSGLAGAGEQYF. The CDR3 DNA is TGCGCCAGCAGCCAGTCCGGACTAGCGGGAGCAGGCGAGCAGTACTTC.

The rearrangement uses TRBV19 and TRBJ2-1; 8 bases align to TRBD1. The CDR3 runs to 15 residues. V lost 6 bases and J lost 3; bases outside the gene matches: 7. Germline V gene sequence: CDR1 LNHDA, CDR2 SQIVND (reference sequence). The CDR3 region has the DNA TGTGCCAGTAGAGGCAGGGGGCCCCTCTACAATGAGCAGTTCTTC. Protein: CASRGRGPLYNEQFF.

CDR3 sequence: CASMGIYGYTF. The CDR3 DNA reads TGTGCCAGTATGGGGATTTATGGCTACACCTTC. The gene calls are TRBV19 and TRBJ1-2; no clear D gene. The V end was cut by 7 bases, the J end by 5 bases, with 8 bases between. Germline V CDR1 and CDR2: LNHDA, SQIVND (reference sequence). This CDR3 has 11 amino acids.

This clone was seen a single time. The chain combines TRBV27 with TRBJ2-2, with no clear D. Germline V lookup: CDR1 MNHEY, CDR2 SMNVEV (reference sequence). The CDR3 consists of 14 residues. Trimming cost V 1 base and J 0 bases, with 3 bases left between them. The CDR3 DNA follows: TGTGCCAGCAGTTTATATGCGAACACCGGGGAGCTGTTTTTT. This encodes CASSLYANTGELFF.

This clone has just one count. This sequence joins TRBV2 and TRBJ2-1; D gene uncertain. This CDR3 is built from 12 residues. CDR1 SNHLY and CDR2 FYNNEI come from the germline V gene. Trimming cost V 10 bases and J 13 bases, with 20 bases left between them. The CDR3 DNA sequence: TGTGCCACCCTCCCCGGCGGCTCTTTTCAGTTCTTC. Translating gives CATLPGGSFQFF.

The chain couples TRBV19 to TRBJ1-2, with D maybe TRBD1 (5 bases). In germline, CDR1 is LNHDA, CDR2 SQIVND (reference sequence). The CDR3 contains 15 residues. Trimming left V 3 bases short and J 2 bases short, with 13 bases between. The CDR3 reads CASSMGTGPNYGYTF. The CDR3 bases are TGTGCCAGTAGTATGGGAACAGGTCCCAACTATGGCTACACCTTC.

The V call is TRBV29-1, the J call TRBJ1-2; TRBD1 is a possible D gene (6 bases). Germline assignment: CDR1 SQVTM and CDR2 ANQGSEA. There are 11 residues in the CDR3. The CDR3 sequence is CSERTDYGYTF. DNA for the CDR3: TGCTCCGAGAGGACAGACTATGGCTACACCTTC.

This chain uses TRBV13 with TRBJ1-5, with D perhaps TRBD1 (5 bases). Per the germline V gene, CDR1 is PRHDT and CDR2 is FYEKMQ (reference sequence). This CDR3 contains 14 residues. V was shortened by 0 bases and J by 3 bases, with 6 bases between the two germline ends. The DNA of the CDR3 is TGTGCCAGCAGCTTAGGCAGGGCCAATCAGCCCCAGCATTTT. It specifies CASSLGRANQPQHF.

The J gene is TRBJ1-1, the V gene TRBV6-5; 11 nucleotides agree with TRBD1. The CDR3 contains 15 residues. V was clipped by 0 bases and J by 6 bases; unmatched bases: 3. Germline V gene sequence: CDR1 MNHEY, CDR2 SVGAGI. CDR3 DNA: TGTGCCAGCAGTTACTCGGACAGGGGGCTCTCTGAAGCTTTCTTT. This translates into CASSYSDRGLSEAFF.

This chain links TRBV25-1 with TRBJ1-2; the match to TRBD1 covers 8 bases. The CDR3 has 17 residues. The junction had 14 bases not matched to a gene; V was cut back by 6 bases and J by 2 bases. The germline V gene encodes CDR1 MGHDK and CDR2 SYGVNS. CDR3 sequence: CASSDTRGQGPNYGYTF. The CDR3 DNA reads TGTGCCAGCAGCGATACAAGAGGACAGGGTCCCAACTATGGCTACACCTTC.

This clone appeared a single time. This chain uses TRBV25-1 with TRBJ2-7; D may correspond to TRBD1 or TRBD2 (5 bases each). With 3 bases removed from V and 6 bases from J, the gap between germline ends came to 15 bases. CDR1 and CDR2 (germline): MGHDK, SYGVNS. This CDR3 has 14 residues. The CDR3 coding sequence is TGTGCCAGCAGTGATTGGGGGAGTGGTGGCGAGCAGTACTTC. Protein sequence: CASSDWGSGGEQYF.

V usage is TRBV11-2 and J usage is TRBJ2-1; 9 bases are shared with TRBD1. The V gene's germline CDR1 is SGHAT and CDR2 FQNNGV. The CDR3 has 16 amino acids. J was trimmed by 7 bases and V by 6 bases; bases with no gene match: 13. The CDR3 bases are TGTGCCAGCAGACCCCGGACAGGGGATCTTTGGAATGAGCAGTTCTTC. It is translated as CASRPRTGDLWNEQFF.

The rearrangement links TRBV19 to TRBJ2-2; unclear D gene. This CDR3 has 17 amino acids. Trimming pared 6 bases from V and 3 bases from J, leaving 20 bases between. Germline CDR1 is LNHDA and CDR2 is SQIVND (reference sequence). CDR3 DNA: TGTGCCAGTAGCATCCCCTTAAGGCGCTTAGACACCGGGGAGCTGTTTTTT. It encodes CASSIPLRRLDTGELFF.

V usage is TRBV6-6 and J usage is TRBJ2-1, with a possible D match to TRBD1 (7 bases). There are 15 residues in the CDR3. Germline V gives CDR1 MNHNY, CDR2 SVGAGI (reference sequence). V was clipped by 0 bases and J by 7 bases, with 13 bases between them. Here the CDR3 DNA reads TGTGCCAGCAGTTACTCCGCGGCAGGGGGGAATGAGCAGTTCTTC. Translation gives CASSYSAAGGNEQFF.

The chain is built from TRBV27 and TRBJ2-7; D possibly corresponds to TRBD2 (5 bases). CDR1 and CDR2 from the germline V gene are MNHEY and SMNVEV (reference sequence). This CDR3 comprises 13 residues. V lost 5 bases, J lost 3 bases, and 11 bases lay in between. CDR3: CASSPVGSYEQYF. As DNA, the CDR3 is TGTGCCAGCAGTCCGGTTGGGAGCTACGAGCAGTACTTC.

The chain is built from TRBV19 and TRBJ2-1, with 9 nucleotides matching TRBD2. The CDR3 contains 13 residues. Losses at the gene ends were 5 bases for V and 7 bases for J; bases not matched to a gene: 3. Germline CDR1 LNHDA, CDR2 SQIVND (reference sequence). The CDR3, as DNA: TGTGCCAGTAGTGCGGGGGGGAGTAATGAGCAGTTCTTC. The encoded protein is CASSAGGSNEQFF.

The V gene is TRBV2, the J gene TRBJ2-5, with 9 bases matching TRBD1. J lost 6 bases, V lost 2 bases, and 13 bases had no gene match. The CDR3 length is 17 residues. Germline loops: CDR1 SNHLY, CDR2 FYNNEI. The CDR3 DNA is TGTGCCAGCAGTGAAAGTGGGACAGGGCCCTTCGGACAGACCCAGTACTTC. Translating it yields CASSESGTGPFGQTQYF.

CDR3 region: CASSGAGRVLNEQYF. CDR3 nucleotides: TGTGCCAGCAGTGGGGCGGGACGGGTACTGAACGAGCAGTACTTC. The chain couples TRBV28 to TRBJ2-7; D might be TRBD2 (6 bases). Germline V gives CDR1 MDHEN, CDR2 SYDVKM. V lost 5 bases to trimming and J lost 5 bases, with 19 bases between them. This CDR3 contains 15 residues.

The genes are TRBV9 and TRBJ1-2; TRBD1 is a possible D gene (5 bases). The germline CDR1 and CDR2 sequences are SGDLS and YYNGEE. CDR3 length: 15 amino acids. V lost 3 bases and J 4 bases, leaving 16 bases between the germline ends. CDR3 in amino acids: CASSAYQTASYGYTF. Written as DNA, the CDR3 is TGTGCCAGCAGCGCGTACCAGACAGCTTCCTATGGCTACACCTTC.